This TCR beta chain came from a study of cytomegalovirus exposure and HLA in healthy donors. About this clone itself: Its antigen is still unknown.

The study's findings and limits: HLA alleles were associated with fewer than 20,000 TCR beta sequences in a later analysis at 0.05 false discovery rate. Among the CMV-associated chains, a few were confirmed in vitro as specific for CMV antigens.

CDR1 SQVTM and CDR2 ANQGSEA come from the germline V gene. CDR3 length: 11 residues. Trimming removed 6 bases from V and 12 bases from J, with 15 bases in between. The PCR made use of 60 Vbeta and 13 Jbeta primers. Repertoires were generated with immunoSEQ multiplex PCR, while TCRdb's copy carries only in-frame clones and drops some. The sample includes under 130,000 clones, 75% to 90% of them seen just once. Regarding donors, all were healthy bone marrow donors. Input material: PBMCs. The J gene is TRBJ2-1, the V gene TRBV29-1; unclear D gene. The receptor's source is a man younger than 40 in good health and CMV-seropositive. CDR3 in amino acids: CSVRPSERQFF. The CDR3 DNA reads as TGCAGCGTCCGGCCATCGGAGCGGCAGTTCTTC.